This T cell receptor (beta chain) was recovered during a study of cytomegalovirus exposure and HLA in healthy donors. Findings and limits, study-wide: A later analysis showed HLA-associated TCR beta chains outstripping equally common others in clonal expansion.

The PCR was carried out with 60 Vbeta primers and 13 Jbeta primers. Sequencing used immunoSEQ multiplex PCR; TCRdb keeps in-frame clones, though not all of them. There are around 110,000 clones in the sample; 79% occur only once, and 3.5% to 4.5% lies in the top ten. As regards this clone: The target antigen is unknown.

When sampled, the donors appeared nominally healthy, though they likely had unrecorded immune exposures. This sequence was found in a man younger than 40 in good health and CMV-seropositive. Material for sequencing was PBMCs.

CDR3 nucleotides: TGTGCCAGCAGCTTACAGTTAGGGACAGGATATGGCTACACCTTC. It translates to CASSLQLGTGYGYTF. The chain employs TRBV7-6 and TRBJ1-2; 8 bases fit TRBD1. Germline V lookup: CDR1 SGHVS, CDR2 FNYEAQ. The V and J ends lost 2 bases and 5 bases, in that order; junction bases with no gene match: 7. This CDR3 has 15 amino acids. The full variable domain, with the rest looked up from reference TRBV7-6 and TRBJ1-2, is GAGVSQSPRYKVTKRGQDVALRCDPISGHVSLYWYRQALGQGPEFLTYFNYEAQQDKSGLPNDRFSAERPEGSISTLTIQRTEQRDSAMYRCASSLQLGTGYGYTFGSGTRLTVV.